This T cell receptor beta chain was sequenced for a study of tumor-infiltrating lymphocytes in oesophageal squamous cell carcinoma. CDR1 is SGHRS and CDR2 is YFSETQ in the germline V gene. Trimming at V came to 4 bases and at J to 2 bases, leaving 10 bases not matched to a gene. The length of the CDR3 is 16 residues. Via MiXCR, TCRdb re-called the PCR reads, giving one row per CDR3 protein. The sample includes about 15,000 distinct CDR3 sequences, about 50% of them seen just once. This clonotype occurred many times. The chain employs TRBV5-1 and TRBJ2-3, with 7 positions matching TRBD2. This sequence originates from a male donor with esophageal squamous cell carcinoma. Sequenced sample: esophageal tumor tissue. Written as DNA, the CDR3 is TGCGCCAGCAGCCTACTCCCTAGCGGTCCCACAGATACGCAGTATTTT. Amino acid sequence: CASSLLPSGPTDTQYF.